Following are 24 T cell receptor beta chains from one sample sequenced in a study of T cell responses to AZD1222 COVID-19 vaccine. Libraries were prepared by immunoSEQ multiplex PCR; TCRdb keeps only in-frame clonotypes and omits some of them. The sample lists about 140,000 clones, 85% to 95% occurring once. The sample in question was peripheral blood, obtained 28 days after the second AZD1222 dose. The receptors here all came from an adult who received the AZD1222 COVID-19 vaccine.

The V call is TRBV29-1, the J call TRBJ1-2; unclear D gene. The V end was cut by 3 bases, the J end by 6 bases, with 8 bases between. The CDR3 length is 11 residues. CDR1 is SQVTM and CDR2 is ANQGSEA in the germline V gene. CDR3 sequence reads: CSVDLRDGYTF. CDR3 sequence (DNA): TGCAGCGTTGATCTGCGTGATGGCTACACCTTC.

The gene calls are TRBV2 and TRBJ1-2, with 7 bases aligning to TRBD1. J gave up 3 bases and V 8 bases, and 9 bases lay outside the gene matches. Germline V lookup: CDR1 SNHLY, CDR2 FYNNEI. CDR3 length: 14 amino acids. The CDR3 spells CASLKTGNDYGYTF. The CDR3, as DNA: TGTGCCAGCCTAAAGACAGGGAACGACTATGGCTACACCTTC.

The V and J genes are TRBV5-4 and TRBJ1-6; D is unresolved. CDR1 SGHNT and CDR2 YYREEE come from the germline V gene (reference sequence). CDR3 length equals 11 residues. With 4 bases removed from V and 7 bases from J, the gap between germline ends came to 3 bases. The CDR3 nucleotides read TGTGCCAGCAGCCCAAATTCACCCCTCCACTTT. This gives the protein CASSPNSPLHF. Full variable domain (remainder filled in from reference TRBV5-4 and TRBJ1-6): ETGVTQSPTHLIKTRGQQVTLRCSSQSGHNTVSWYQQALGQGPQFIFQYYREEENGRGNFPPRFSGLQFPNYSSELNVNALELDDSALYLCASSPNSPLHFGNGTRLTVT.

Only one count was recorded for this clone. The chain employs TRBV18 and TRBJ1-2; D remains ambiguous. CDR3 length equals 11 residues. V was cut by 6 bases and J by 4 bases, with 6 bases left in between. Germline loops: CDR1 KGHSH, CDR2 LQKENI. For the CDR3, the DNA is TGTGCCAGCTCCCGGCTCTATGGCTACACCTTC. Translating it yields CASSRLYGYTF. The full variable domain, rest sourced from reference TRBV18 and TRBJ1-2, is NAGVMQNPRHLVRRRGQEARLRCSPMKGHSHVYWYRQLPEEGLKFMVYLQKENIIDESGMPKERFSAEFPKEGPSILRIQQVVRGDSAAYFCASSRLYGYTFGSGTRLTVV.

The CDR3 nucleotides read TGTGCCAGCAGTCTCCCGCCCCCCCGGGGAGGATTCTTC. Protein product: CASSLPPPRGGFF. The chain is built from TRBV7-9 and TRBJ2-1; tentatively, D is TRBD2 (6 bases). V lost 6 bases and J 16 bases, leaving 22 bases between the germline ends. Germline V gene lookup returns CDR1 SEHNR and CDR2 FQNEAQ (reference sequence). The CDR3 runs to 13 residues.

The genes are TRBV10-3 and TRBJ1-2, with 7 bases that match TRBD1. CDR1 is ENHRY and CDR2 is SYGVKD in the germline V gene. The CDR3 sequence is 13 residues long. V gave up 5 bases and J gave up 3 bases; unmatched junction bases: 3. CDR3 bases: TGTGCCATCAGTACAGGGGCGGACTATGGCTACACCTTC. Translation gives CAISTGADYGYTF.

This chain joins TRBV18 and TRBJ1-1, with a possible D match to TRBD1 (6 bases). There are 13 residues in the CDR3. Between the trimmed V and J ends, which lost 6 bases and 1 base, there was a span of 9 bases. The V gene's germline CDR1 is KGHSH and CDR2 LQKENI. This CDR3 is CASSGGQNTEAFF. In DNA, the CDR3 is TGTGCCAGCTCGGGGGGACAGAACACTGAAGCTTTCTTT.

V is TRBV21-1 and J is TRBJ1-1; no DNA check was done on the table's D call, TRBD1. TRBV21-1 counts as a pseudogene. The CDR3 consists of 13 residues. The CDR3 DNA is TGTGCCAGCAGCAAAGACATCCCCACTGAAGCTTTCTTT. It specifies CASSKDIPTEAFF.

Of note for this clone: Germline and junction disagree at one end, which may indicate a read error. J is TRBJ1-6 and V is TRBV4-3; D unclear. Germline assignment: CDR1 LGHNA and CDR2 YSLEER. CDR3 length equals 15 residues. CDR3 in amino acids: CASSQDPKGNSPLHF. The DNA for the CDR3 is TGCGCCAGCAGCCAAGATCCAAAAGGCAATTCTCCCCTCCACTTT.

The CDR3 region has the DNA TGTGCCAGCAGCCCAGTCGGGCTCCCCGACTATGGCTACACCTTC. This gives the protein CASSPVGLPDYGYTF. The chain employs TRBV6-4 and TRBJ1-2; no reliable D call. The CDR3 consists of 15 residues. V shed 6 bases and J shed 3 bases, with 17 bases lying between them. Germline CDR1 is MRHNA and CDR2 is SNTAGT.

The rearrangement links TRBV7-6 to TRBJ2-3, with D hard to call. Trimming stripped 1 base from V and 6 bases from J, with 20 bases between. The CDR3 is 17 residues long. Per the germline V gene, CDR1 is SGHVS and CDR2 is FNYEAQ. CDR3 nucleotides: TGTGCCAGCAGCTTAGAGGTGCAGGAATCCTACGGGGATACGCAGTATTTT. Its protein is CASSLEVQESYGDTQYF.

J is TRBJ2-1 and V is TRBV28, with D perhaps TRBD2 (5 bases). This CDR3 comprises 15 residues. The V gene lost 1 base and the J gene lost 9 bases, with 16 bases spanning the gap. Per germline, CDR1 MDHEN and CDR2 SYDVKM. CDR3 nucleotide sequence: TGTGCCAGCAGTTTATCTCCTAGCAGCGGTGGTGAGCAGTTCTTC. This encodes CASSLSPSSGGEQFF.

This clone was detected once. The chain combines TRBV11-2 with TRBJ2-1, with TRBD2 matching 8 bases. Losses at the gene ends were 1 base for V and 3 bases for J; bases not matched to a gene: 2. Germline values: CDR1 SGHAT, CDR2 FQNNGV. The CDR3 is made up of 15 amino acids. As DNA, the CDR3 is TGTGCCAGCAGCTTAGCGCGGGGGGACTACAATGAGCAGTTCTTC. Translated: CASSLARGDYNEQFF.

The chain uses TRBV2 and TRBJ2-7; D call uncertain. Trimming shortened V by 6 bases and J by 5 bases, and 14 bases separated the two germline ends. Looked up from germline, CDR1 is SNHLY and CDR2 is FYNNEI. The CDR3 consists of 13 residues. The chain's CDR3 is CASSLAARHEQYV. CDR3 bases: TGTGCCAGCAGCCTTGCTGCGAGGCACGAGCAGTACGTC.

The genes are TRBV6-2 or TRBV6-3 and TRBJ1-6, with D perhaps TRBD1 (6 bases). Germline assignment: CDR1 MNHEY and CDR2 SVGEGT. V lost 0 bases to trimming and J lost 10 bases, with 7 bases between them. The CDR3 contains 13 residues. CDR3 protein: CASSYSTGSPLHF. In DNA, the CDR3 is TGTGCCAGCAGTTACTCGACAGGATCACCCCTCCACTTT.

CDR3 in amino acids: CASGTGRYYGYTF. DNA for the CDR3: TGTGCTAGTGGAACAGGGAGGTACTATGGCTACACCTTC. The chain has TRBV12-5 and TRBJ1-2; weak D call: TRBD1 (6 bases). CDR1 LGHNT and CDR2 FRNRAP come from the germline V gene. The CDR3 has 13 residues. V was shortened by 6 bases and J by 3 bases, with 11 bases between the two germline ends.

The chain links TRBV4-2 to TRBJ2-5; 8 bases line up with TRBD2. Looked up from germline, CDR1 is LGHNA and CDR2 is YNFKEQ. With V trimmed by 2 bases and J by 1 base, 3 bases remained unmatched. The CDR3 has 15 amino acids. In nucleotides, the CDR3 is TGTGCCAGCAGCCAAAGTGCGGGGGGCCAAGAGACCCAGTACTTC. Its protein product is CASSQSAGGQETQYF.

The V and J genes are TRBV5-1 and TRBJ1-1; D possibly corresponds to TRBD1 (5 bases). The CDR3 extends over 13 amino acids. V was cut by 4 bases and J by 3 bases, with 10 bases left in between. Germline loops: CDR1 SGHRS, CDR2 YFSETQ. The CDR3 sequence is CASSLGTYTEAFF. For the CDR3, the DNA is TGCGCCAGCAGCCTTGGGACCTACACTGAAGCTTTCTTT.

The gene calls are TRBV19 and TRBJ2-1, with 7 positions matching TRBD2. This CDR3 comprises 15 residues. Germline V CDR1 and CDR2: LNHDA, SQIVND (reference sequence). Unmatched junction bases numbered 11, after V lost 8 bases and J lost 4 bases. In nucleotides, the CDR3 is TGTGCCAGTGTTTCCCCTTTAGCGGGTTACAATGAGCAGTTCTTC. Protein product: CASVSPLAGYNEQFF.

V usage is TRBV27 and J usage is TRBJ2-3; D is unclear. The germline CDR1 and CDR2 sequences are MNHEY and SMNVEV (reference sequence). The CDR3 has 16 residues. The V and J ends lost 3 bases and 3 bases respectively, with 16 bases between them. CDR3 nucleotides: TGTGCCAGCAGTTTGCCCGGCAGGTGGGGAACAGATACGCAGTATTTT. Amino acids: CASSLPGRWGTDTQYF.

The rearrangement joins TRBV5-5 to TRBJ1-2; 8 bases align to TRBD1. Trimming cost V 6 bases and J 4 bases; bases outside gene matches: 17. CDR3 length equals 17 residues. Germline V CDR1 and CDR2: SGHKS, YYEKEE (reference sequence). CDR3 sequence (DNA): TGTGCCAGCAACTGGTGGGACAGGCCTGACTCGGGCTATGGCTACACCTTC. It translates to CASNWWDRPDSGYGYTF.

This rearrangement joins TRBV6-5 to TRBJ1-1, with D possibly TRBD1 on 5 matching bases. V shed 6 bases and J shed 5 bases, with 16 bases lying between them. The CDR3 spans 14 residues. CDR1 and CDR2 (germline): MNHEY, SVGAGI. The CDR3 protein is CASSDQGMRTEAFF. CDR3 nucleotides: TGTGCCAGCAGCGATCAGGGAATGAGGACTGAAGCTTTCTTT.

The DNA of the CDR3 is TGTGCCAGCAGTTACGAGTGGTGGACAATGGGCTCTGGGGCCAACGTCCTGACTTTC. This sequence encodes CASSYEWWTMGSGANVLTF. The chain employs TRBV6-2 or TRBV6-3 and TRBJ2-6, with a tentative D call TRBD1 (5 bases). The germline V gene encodes CDR1 MNHEY and CDR2 SVGEGT. The CDR3 contains 19 residues. V was clipped by 2 bases and J by 0 bases, with 17 bases between them.

CDR3 nucleotide sequence: TGTGCCAATCCGGGGGGATTTGGCGAAGCTTTCTTT. Amino acids: CANPGGFGEAFF. The chain has TRBV2 and TRBJ1-1; a weak D match, TRBD1 (5 bases). With 10 bases removed from V and 8 bases from J, the gap between germline ends came to 17 bases. The germline V gene has CDR1 SNHLY and CDR2 FYNNEI. The CDR3 runs to 12 residues. The variable domain in full, completed from reference TRBV2 and TRBJ1-1, reads EPEVTQTPSHQVTQMGQEVILRCVPISNHLYFYWYRQILGQKVEFLVSFYNNEISEKSEIFDDQFSVERPDGSNFTLKIRSTKLEDSAMYFCANPGGFGEAFFGQGTRLTVV.